Listed here are 19 T cell receptor beta chains from one sample, sequenced in a study of T cells in Graves' hyperthyroidism and ophthalmopathy. What was amplified from RNA transcripts were TCR beta CDR3 regions. A first-round RT-PCR of the TCR CDR3 used the HTBI primer set. In TCRdb, the multiplex PCR reads were re-called with MiXCR into one record per CDR3 protein. The data show more than 500,000 distinct CDR3 sequences, 15% to 20% seen once. Material for sequencing was blood. The receptor set was obtained from a woman aged 25 to 39 with Graves' ophthalmopathy.

The sample holds many counts of this clonotype. The gene calls are TRBV5-5 and TRBJ2-4, with D maybe TRBD2 (6 bases). This CDR3 region has 17 residues. Germline CDR1 is SGHKS and CDR2 is YYEKEE (reference sequence). V lost 4 bases to trimming and J lost 0 bases, with 17 bases between them. CDR3 DNA sequence: TGTGCCAGCAGCCCACCAAGGGGAGGTTTAGCCAAAAACATTCAGTACTTC. Its protein is CASSPPRGGLAKNIQYF.

Written as DNA, the CDR3 is TGTGCCAGCAGCTTAGGAAGTGGGGTTGGCAAAAACATTCAGTACTTC. It encodes CASSLGSGVGKNIQYF. The rearrangement joins TRBV7-9 to TRBJ2-4; D remains unclear. With 1 base removed from V and 3 bases from J, the gap between germline ends came to 13 bases. The germline V gene has CDR1 SEHNR and CDR2 FQNEAQ (reference sequence). This CDR3 contains 16 residues.

This clonotype was detected many times. The genes are TRBV11-2 and TRBJ2-5; D is undetermined. The germline V gene encodes CDR1 SGHAT and CDR2 FQNNGV. This CDR3 is 14 amino acids long. Trimming took off 2 bases at V and 1 base at J, with 8 bases between the two ends. As DNA, the CDR3 is TGTGCCAGCAGCTTATCTCATCTCCAAGAGACCCAGTACTTC. It is translated as CASSLSHLQETQYF.

V gene TRBV29-1 combines with J gene TRBJ2-7; weak D call: TRBD1 (5 bases). Germline-derived CDR1 and CDR2 are SQVTM and ANQGSEA. Trimming stripped 2 bases from V and 9 bases from J, with 11 bases between. The CDR3 consists of 11 residues. For the CDR3, the DNA is TGCAGCGTTGAACCCCCGCAGGGGCAGTACTTC. Amino acid sequence: CSVEPPQGQYF.

The chain is built from TRBV6-2 or TRBV6-3 and TRBJ2-1, with D possibly being TRBD2 (6 bases). V dropped 8 bases and J dropped 12 bases, with 20 bases sitting between them. Germline CDR1 MNHEY, CDR2 SVGEGT. This CDR3 spans 13 amino acids. CDR3 protein: CASLGASESWQFF. The CDR3 coding sequence is TGTGCCAGCCTAGGGGCTAGCGAGAGTTGGCAGTTCTTC.

For this clonotype: A much larger clone lies a single base off, so this may be a read error. V usage is TRBV25-1 and J usage is TRBJ2-7; 7 nucleotides align to TRBD2. CDR1 and CDR2 (germline): MGHDK, SYGVNS. This CDR3 spans 12 amino acids. The V segment lost 5 bases and the J segment 5 bases; nucleotides outside the gene matches: 3. The CDR3 DNA reads as TGTGCCAGCAGTCCGAGCGGGGACGAGCAGTACTTC. Its protein product is CASSPSGDEQYF.

This clonotype was counted at least ten times. This chain links TRBV27 with TRBJ2-1, with 9 bases fitting TRBD2. Trimming at V came to 5 bases and at J to 8 bases, leaving 16 bases not matched to a gene. Germline lookup yields CDR1 MNHEY and CDR2 SMNVEV (reference sequence). There are 17 residues in the CDR3. CDR3 nucleotides: TGTGCCAGCAGTAAAAAACCCTCAATGCTAGCGGGGTATGAGCAGTTCTTC. The encoded protein is CASSKKPSMLAGYEQFF.

This clonotype was observed a few times. The rearrangement joins TRBV12-3 or TRBV12-4 to TRBJ2-7; D call uncertain. V lost 2 bases and J 2 bases, leaving 7 bases between the germline ends. The CDR3 totals 13 residues. This chain's CDR3 is CASSLQRAYEQYF. CDR3 in DNA: TGTGCCAGCAGTTTACAACGGGCCTACGAGCAGTACTTC.

This clonotype was picked up many times. For the CDR3, the DNA is TGTGCCAGCAGTTTATACTTCGACTATGGCTACACCTTC. It is translated as CASSLYFDYGYTF. The chain has TRBV28 and TRBJ1-2; no clear D gene. Trimming cost V 1 base and J 3 bases, with 6 bases left between them. The CDR3 loop spans 13 amino acids. The V gene's germline CDR1 is MDHEN and CDR2 SYDVKM.

This clonotype showed up just a few times. The chain has TRBV7-3 and TRBJ2-3, with TRBD2 as a possible D gene (6 bases). The germline gives CDR1 SGHTA, CDR2 FQGTGA. The CDR3 runs 19 residues. The germline V and J ends were trimmed by 5 bases and 2 bases, with 26 bases remaining between them. The chain's CDR3 is CASSPELGEVVAYTDTQYF. The CDR3 coding sequence is TGTGCCAGCAGCCCCGAATTAGGGGAGGTAGTTGCATACACAGATACGCAGTATTTT.

This clonotype came up a few times. The CDR3 DNA sequence: TGCAGTGCCCTTCTACGTCTTAGCTCCTACGAGCAGTACTTC. Translation gives CSALLRLSSYEQYF. The chain is built from TRBV20-1 and TRBJ2-7; unclear D gene. The CDR3 is 14 residues long. From germline, CDR1 is DFQATT and CDR2 SNEGSKA (reference sequence). V dropped 6 bases and J dropped 0 bases, with 15 bases sitting between them.

The chain has TRBV12-3 or TRBV12-4 and TRBJ2-2; D may be TRBD1 (7 bases). Trimming removed 5 bases from V and 7 bases from J, with 20 bases in between. There are 16 residues in the CDR3. The CDR3 is CASSPLPQGRGGELFF. The DNA of the CDR3 is TGTGCCAGCAGTCCACTACCACAGGGGCGGGGCGGGGAGCTGTTTTTT.

The J gene is TRBJ1-1, the V gene TRBV20-1; perhaps TRBD1 as D (5 bases). Trimming took off 3 bases at V and 3 bases at J, with 17 bases between the two ends. CDR3 length: 15 residues. Germline loops: CDR1 DFQATT, CDR2 SNEGSKA (reference sequence). CDR3 in DNA: TGCAGTGCTAGCGGGACCCCGAGGGTATACACTGAAGCTTTCTTT. Translating gives CSASGTPRVYTEAFF.

This clonotype has a handful of counts. V usage is TRBV20-1 and J usage is TRBJ2-3; 10 bases are shared with TRBD1. The CDR3 is 14 residues long. V dropped 3 bases and J dropped 5; count of bases not matched to a gene: 5. Germline CDR1 is DFQATT and CDR2 is SNEGSKA (reference sequence). This CDR3 reads CSASLGQGKDTQYF. DNA for the CDR3: TGCAGTGCTAGCCTGGGACAGGGGAAAGATACGCAGTATTTT.

This clonotype was counted many times. This sequence joins TRBV18 and TRBJ1-5; tentatively, D is TRBD1 (5 bases). V lost 6 bases and J 2 bases, leaving 11 bases between the germline ends. Per the germline V gene, CDR1 is KGHSH and CDR2 is LQKENI. There are 14 residues in the CDR3. The CDR3 is CASSLGDRNQPQHF. The CDR3 DNA reads as TGTGCCAGCTCTTTGGGGGACCGCAATCAGCCCCAGCATTTT.

Many counts were recorded for this clonotype. The V gene is TRBV11-3, the J gene TRBJ2-3, with 10 bases lining up with TRBD2. With V trimmed by 5 bases and J by 1 base, 3 bases remained unmatched. Looked up from germline, CDR1 is SGHNT and CDR2 is YENEEA. The CDR3 contains 15 residues. CDR3 loop: CASSRAGGGTDTQYF. The CDR3 coding sequence is TGTGCCAGCAGCCGAGCGGGAGGGGGCACAGATACGCAGTATTTT.

This clonotype has at least ten counts. This chain joins TRBV24-1 and TRBJ2-1; 7 bases fit TRBD2. The V and J ends lost 0 bases and 1 base, in that order; junction bases with no gene match: 5. The CDR3 sequence is 17 residues long. Germline CDR1 is KGHDR and CDR2 is SFDVKD. In DNA, the CDR3 is TGTGCCACCAGTGATTTGCTCGCTAGCGGTTCCTACAATGAGCAGTTCTTC. Encoded protein: CATSDLLASGSYNEQFF.

Concerning this clonotype: This could be a read error, since a much larger clone is one nucleotide away. The chain recombines TRBV28 with TRBJ2-7; D gene unclear. V was clipped by 6 bases and J by 3 bases, with 18 bases between them. This CDR3 has 15 amino acids. Germline V lookup: CDR1 MDHEN, CDR2 SYDVKM. CDR3 amino acids: CASSAPRGGSYEQYF. The DNA of the CDR3 is TGTGCCAGCAGCGCTCCACGAGGCGGCAGCTACGAGCAGTACTTC. Using reference TRBV28 and TRBJ2-7 for the parts outside the CDR3, the full variable domain is DVKVTQSSRYLVKRTGEKVFLECVQDMDHENMFWYRQDPGLGLRLIYFSYDVKMKEKGDIPEGYSVSREKKERFSLILESASTNQTSMYLCASSAPRGGSYEQYFGPGTRLTVT.

The chain combines TRBV12-3 or TRBV12-4 with TRBJ1-1, with D unclear. Trimming left V 6 bases short and J 11 bases short, with 16 bases between. This CDR3 region has 12 residues. This chain's CDR3 is CASSQWGGDAFF. The CDR3 coding sequence is TGTGCCAGCAGCCAATGGGGAGGTGATGCTTTCTTT.